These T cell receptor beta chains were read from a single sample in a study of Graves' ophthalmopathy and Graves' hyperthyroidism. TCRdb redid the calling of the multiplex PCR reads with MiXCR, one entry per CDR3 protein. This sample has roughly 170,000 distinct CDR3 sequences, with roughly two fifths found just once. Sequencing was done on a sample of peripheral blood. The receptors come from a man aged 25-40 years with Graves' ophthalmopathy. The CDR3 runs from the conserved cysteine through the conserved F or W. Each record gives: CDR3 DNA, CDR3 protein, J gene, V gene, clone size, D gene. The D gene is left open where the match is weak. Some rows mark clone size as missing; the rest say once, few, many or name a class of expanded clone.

CDR3nt: TGTGCCAGCAGCTTAGGGCGGGGCCCTGGCGACACATCGTACTTC
CDR3aa: CASSLGRGPGDTSYF
j_gene: TRBJ2-7
v_gene: TRBV11-2
abundance: -
d_gene: -

CDR3nt: TGTGCCAGCAGCTTAGTACGGAGCTCCTACGAGCAGTACTTC
CDR3aa: CASSLVRSSYEQYF
j_gene: TRBJ2-7
v_gene: TRBV7-8
abundance: many
d_gene: -

CDR3nt: TGTGCCTGGAGTGTAAACAGGCAGGCCCTGTTTTTT
CDR3aa: CAWSVNRQALFF
j_gene: TRBJ2-2
v_gene: TRBV30
abundance: -
d_gene: -

CDR3nt: TGTGCCAGCAGTTACTCGATGGGCAGGTCAAGAGGACAGCCCCAGCATTTT
CDR3aa: CASSYSMGRSRGQPQHF
j_gene: TRBJ1-5
v_gene: TRBV6-2/TRBV6-3
abundance: many
d_gene: -

CDR3nt: TGTGCCAGCAGTGACCCCCGGGACAGGGCTGACACTGAAGCTTTCTTT
CDR3aa: CASSDPRDRADTEAFF
j_gene: TRBJ1-1
v_gene: TRBV2
abundance: many
d_gene: TRBD1

CDR3nt: TGTGCCATCTCCGGACTGCCTAACGAGCAGTACTTC
CDR3aa: CAISGLPNEQYF
j_gene: TRBJ2-7
v_gene: TRBV6-2/TRBV6-3
abundance: many
d_gene: -

CDR3nt: TGTGCCAGCAGCTTAGTGGCCTACTCCTACGAGCAGTACTTC
CDR3aa: CASSLVAYSYEQYF
j_gene: TRBJ2-7
v_gene: TRBV7-2
abundance: many
d_gene: -

CDR3nt: TGTGCCAGCCAAAGCGGGGGCTCCTACGAGCAGTACTTC
CDR3aa: CASQSGGSYEQYF
j_gene: TRBJ2-7
v_gene: TRBV6-2/TRBV6-3
abundance: many
d_gene: TRBD2

CDR3nt: TGCAGTGCTGAGGGACAGGGGGTCACTGAAGCTTTCTTT
CDR3aa: CSAEGQGVTEAFF
j_gene: TRBJ1-1
v_gene: TRBV20-1
abundance: -
d_gene: TRBD1

CDR3nt: TGTGCCAGCAGTCAAACCGGGGGGGTCAGCACTGAAGCTTTCTTT
CDR3aa: CASSQTGGVSTEAFF
j_gene: TRBJ1-1
v_gene: TRBV28
abundance: -
d_gene: -

CDR3nt: TGTGCCAGCAGTCCCCCAGGGCTAACTGAAGCTTTCTTT
CDR3aa: CASSPPGLTEAFF
j_gene: TRBJ1-1
v_gene: TRBV6-1
abundance: -
d_gene: -

CDR3nt: TGTGCCAGCAGTTTAATGGGGGGATCTGGAAACACCATATATTTT
CDR3aa: CASSLMGGSGNTIYF
j_gene: TRBJ1-3
v_gene: TRBV27
abundance: -
d_gene: -

CDR3nt: TGCAGCGTTCAGGAACAGCACCAAGAGACCCAGTACTTC
CDR3aa: CSVQEQHQETQYF
j_gene: TRBJ2-5
v_gene: TRBV29-1
abundance: -
d_gene: -

CDR3nt: TGTGCCAGCAGGGGGACAGCCTACGAGCAGTACTTC
CDR3aa: CASRGTAYEQYF
j_gene: TRBJ2-7
v_gene: TRBV2
abundance: many
d_gene: TRBD1

CDR3nt: TGTGCCAGCAGTTACGAGGTGGGCTCTGGAAACACCATATATTTT
CDR3aa: CASSYEVGSGNTIYF
j_gene: TRBJ1-3
v_gene: TRBV6-5
abundance: many
d_gene: -

CDR3nt: TGTGCCAGCAGCTTAGGAGGCGGCTCTCCCTACGAGCAGTACTTC
CDR3aa: CASSLGGGSPYEQYF
j_gene: TRBJ2-7
v_gene: TRBV7-3
abundance: many
d_gene: -

CDR3nt: TGTGCTAGTGGTCCCGACTCCGAGCAGTACTTC
CDR3aa: CASGPDSEQYF
j_gene: TRBJ2-7
v_gene: TRBV12-5
abundance: many
d_gene: -

CDR3nt: TGTGCCAGCAGTTTGGGTGGCAGGGCGAGGATTGCTTTCTTT
CDR3aa: CASSLGGRARIAFF
j_gene: TRBJ1-1
v_gene: TRBV12-3/TRBV12-4
abundance: few
d_gene: -

CDR3nt: TGTGCCAGCAGTTTGATAGAGGGATTACACGAGCAGTACTTC
CDR3aa: CASSLIEGLHEQYF
j_gene: TRBJ2-7
v_gene: TRBV12-3/TRBV12-4
abundance: -
d_gene: -

CDR3nt: TGTGCCAGCATATCAGGGGTCTGGAGCAATCAGCCCCAGCATTTT
CDR3aa: CASISGVWSNQPQHF
j_gene: TRBJ1-5
v_gene: TRBV6-1
abundance: -
d_gene: -

CDR3nt: TGTGCCAGCAGTTACGCCCCAGGGGGCGTTCAGCCCCAGCATTTT
CDR3aa: CASSYAPGGVQPQHF
j_gene: TRBJ1-5
v_gene: TRBV6-5
abundance: many
d_gene: TRBD1

CDR3nt: TGTGCCAGCAGCACCCGGGACAGGATGTTCTGGGGCTACACCTTC
CDR3aa: CASSTRDRMFWGYTF
j_gene: TRBJ1-2
v_gene: TRBV9
abundance: many
d_gene: TRBD1

CDR3nt: TGTGCCAGCAGTCCCGCACAGGTGTCTGGCTACACCTTC
CDR3aa: CASSPAQVSGYTF
j_gene: TRBJ1-2
v_gene: TRBV28
abundance: -
d_gene: -

CDR3nt: TGCGCCAGCAGCGGCACACCACTAGCCAAAAACATTCAGTACTTC
CDR3aa: CASSGTPLAKNIQYF
j_gene: TRBJ2-4
v_gene: TRBV5-1
abundance: -
d_gene: -

CDR3nt: TGTGCCAGCAGCTCCCCTACCATGAACACTGAAGCTTTCTTT
CDR3aa: CASSSPTMNTEAFF
j_gene: TRBJ1-1
v_gene: TRBV11-2
abundance: -
d_gene: -

CDR3nt: TGTGCCAGCAGCTTTAGTAGCTACTACGAGCAGTACTTC
CDR3aa: CASSFSSYYEQYF
j_gene: TRBJ2-7
v_gene: TRBV7-2
abundance: many
d_gene: -

CDR3nt: TGTGCCAGCAGTAGCGCCGGGACTAGCTTCTCCTACGAGCAGTACTTC
CDR3aa: CASSSAGTSFSYEQYF
j_gene: TRBJ2-7
v_gene: TRBV12-3/TRBV12-4
abundance: many
d_gene: TRBD2

CDR3nt: TGTGCCAGCAAACCCGGACAGGGGGCTGGGAGCGAGCAGTACTTC
CDR3aa: CASKPGQGAGSEQYF
j_gene: TRBJ2-7
v_gene: TRBV6-1
abundance: -
d_gene: TRBD1

CDR3nt: TGTGCCAGCAGTTACCCTTCAGGGGCGGGGAACACTGAAGCTTTCTTT
CDR3aa: CASSYPSGAGNTEAFF
j_gene: TRBJ1-1
v_gene: TRBV6-2/TRBV6-3
abundance: many
d_gene: -

CDR3nt: TGTGCCAGCAGTGAGGACTATAACACTGAAGCTTTCTTT
CDR3aa: CASSEDYNTEAFF
j_gene: TRBJ1-1
v_gene: TRBV2
abundance: -
d_gene: -

CDR3nt: TGTGCCAGCAGTTTAATGAGGGGGTACGAGCAGTACTTC
CDR3aa: CASSLMRGYEQYF
j_gene: TRBJ2-7
v_gene: TRBV12-3/TRBV12-4
abundance: few
d_gene: -

CDR3nt: TGTGCCAGCAGTTCCTCGAGGGACAGACGGGAGACCCAGTACTTC
CDR3aa: CASSSSRDRRETQYF
j_gene: TRBJ2-5
v_gene: TRBV7-8
abundance: many
d_gene: TRBD1

CDR3nt: TGCGCCAGCAGCCAAGAATCCCGCGGGGGCTACGAGCAGTACTTC
CDR3aa: CASSQESRGGYEQYF
j_gene: TRBJ2-7
v_gene: TRBV4-3
abundance: -
d_gene: TRBD2

CDR3nt: TGTGCCAGCAGTTTTGCAGGGTCGGCTGGCTACACCTTC
CDR3aa: CASSFAGSAGYTF
j_gene: TRBJ1-2
v_gene: TRBV12-3/TRBV12-4
abundance: many
d_gene: -

CDR3nt: TGTGCCAGCAGTCGTACCGGGGAGCTGTTTTTT
CDR3aa: CASSRTGELFF
j_gene: TRBJ2-2
v_gene: TRBV6-2/TRBV6-3
abundance: few
d_gene: -

CDR3nt: TGTGCCAGCACCCCAGGGGGGAGTGAAGCTTTCTTT
CDR3aa: CASTPGGSEAFF
j_gene: TRBJ1-1
v_gene: TRBV12-3/TRBV12-4
abundance: many
d_gene: TRBD1